The clone carrying this T cell receptor (beta chain) was detected once. The antigen is undetermined. Primers: 60 Vbeta forward and 13 Jbeta reverse. Using immunoSEQ multiplex PCR, the repertoire was profiled, and TCRdb retains in-frame clones only, with some absent. This table holds about 170,000 clones, more than 80% found once. The sample belongs to a study of cytomegalovirus exposure and HLA in healthy donors. Study outcomes and limitations: Associated with HLA alleles at 0.05 false discovery rate in a later analysis were over 15,000 TCR beta sequences. In an earlier analysis, productive rearrangement rates for most beta V segments clustered near 87% or 30%. Upon later analysis, TCR association rates were observed to vary by HLA locus, being highest for DRB1 and lowest for HLA-C.

Germline V gene data show CDR1 as SGHNT and CDR2 as YYREEE (reference sequence). Trimming stripped 9 bases from V and 6 bases from J, with 12 bases between. The CDR3 is 12 residues long. Sample: PBMCs. The chain recombines TRBV5-4 with TRBJ2-2; D might be TRBD2 (5 bases). The origin of this receptor is a woman aged 18-29 years in good health and CMV-seropositive. CDR3 nucleotides: TGTGCCACCGGAGAGGGTTCCGGGGAGCTGTTTTTT. This gives the protein CATGEGSGELFF.